The sample holds a few counts of the clone carrying this T cell receptor (beta chain). This entry belongs to a study of technical replicates of blood from several donors. The V gene's germline CDR1 is LNHNV and CDR2 YYDKDF (reference sequence). This CDR3 contains 16 residues. V lost 0 bases and J 0 bases, leaving 11 bases between the germline ends. Repertoires were generated with immunoSEQ multiplex PCR, while TCRdb's copy carries only in-frame clones and drops some. There are tens of thousands of clones in the sample; around 90% occur only once, and 0.27% lies in the top ten. This receptor was obtained from a human donor in good health. The rearrangement uses TRBV15 and TRBJ1-1; the D gene is possibly TRBD1 (6 bases). Input material: T cells isolated from PBMCs. DNA of the CDR3: TGTGCCACCAGCAGAGATAGGGACATTATGAACACTGAAGCTTTCTTT. Its protein product is CATSRDRDIMNTEAFF.